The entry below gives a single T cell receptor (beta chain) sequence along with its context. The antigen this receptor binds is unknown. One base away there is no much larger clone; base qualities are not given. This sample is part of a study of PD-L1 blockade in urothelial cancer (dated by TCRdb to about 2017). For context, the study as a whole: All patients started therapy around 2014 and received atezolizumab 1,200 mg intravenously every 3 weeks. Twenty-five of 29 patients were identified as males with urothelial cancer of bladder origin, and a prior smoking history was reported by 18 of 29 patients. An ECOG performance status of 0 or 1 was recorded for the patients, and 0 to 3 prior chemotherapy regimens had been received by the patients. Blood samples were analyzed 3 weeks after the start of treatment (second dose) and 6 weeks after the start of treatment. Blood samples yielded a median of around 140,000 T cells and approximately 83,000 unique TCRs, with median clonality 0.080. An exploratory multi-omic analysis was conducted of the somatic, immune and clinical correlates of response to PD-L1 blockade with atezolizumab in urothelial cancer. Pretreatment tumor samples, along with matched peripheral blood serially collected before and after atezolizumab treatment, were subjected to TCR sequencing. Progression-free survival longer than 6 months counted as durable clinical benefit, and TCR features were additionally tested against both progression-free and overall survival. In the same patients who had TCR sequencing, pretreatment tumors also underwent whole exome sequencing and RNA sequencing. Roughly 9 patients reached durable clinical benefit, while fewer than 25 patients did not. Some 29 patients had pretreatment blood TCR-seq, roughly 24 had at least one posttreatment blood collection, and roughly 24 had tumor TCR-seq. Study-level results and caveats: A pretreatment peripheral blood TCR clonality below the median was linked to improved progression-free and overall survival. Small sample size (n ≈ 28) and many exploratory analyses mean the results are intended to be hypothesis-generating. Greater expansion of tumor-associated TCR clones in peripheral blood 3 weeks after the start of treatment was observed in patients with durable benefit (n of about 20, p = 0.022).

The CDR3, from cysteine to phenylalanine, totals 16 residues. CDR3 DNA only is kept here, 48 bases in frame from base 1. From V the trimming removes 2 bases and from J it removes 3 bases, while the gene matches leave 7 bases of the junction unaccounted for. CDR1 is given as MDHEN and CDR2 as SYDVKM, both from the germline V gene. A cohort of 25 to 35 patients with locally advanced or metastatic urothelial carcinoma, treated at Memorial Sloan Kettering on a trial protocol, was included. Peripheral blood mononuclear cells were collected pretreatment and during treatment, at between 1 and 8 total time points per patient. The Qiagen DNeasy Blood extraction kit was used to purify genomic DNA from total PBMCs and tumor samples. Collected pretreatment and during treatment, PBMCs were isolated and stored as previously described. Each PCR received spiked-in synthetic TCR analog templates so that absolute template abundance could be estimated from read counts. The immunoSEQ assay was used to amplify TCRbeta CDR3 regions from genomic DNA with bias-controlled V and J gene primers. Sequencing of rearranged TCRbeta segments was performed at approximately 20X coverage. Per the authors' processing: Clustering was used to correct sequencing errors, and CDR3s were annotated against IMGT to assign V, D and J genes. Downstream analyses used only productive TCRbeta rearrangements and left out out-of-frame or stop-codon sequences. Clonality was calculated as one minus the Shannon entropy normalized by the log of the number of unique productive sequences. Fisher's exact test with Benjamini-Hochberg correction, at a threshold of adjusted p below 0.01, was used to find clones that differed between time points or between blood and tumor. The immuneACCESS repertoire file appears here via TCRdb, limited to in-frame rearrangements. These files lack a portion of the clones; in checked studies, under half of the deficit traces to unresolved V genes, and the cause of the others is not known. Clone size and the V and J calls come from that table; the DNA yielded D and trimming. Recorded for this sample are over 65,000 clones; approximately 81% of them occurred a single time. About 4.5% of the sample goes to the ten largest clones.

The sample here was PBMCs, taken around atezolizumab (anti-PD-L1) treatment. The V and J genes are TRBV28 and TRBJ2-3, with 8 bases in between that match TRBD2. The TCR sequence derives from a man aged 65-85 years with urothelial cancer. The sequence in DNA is TGTGCCAGCAGTTTACTCGCGGGAGGTTTGACAGATACGCAGTATTTT. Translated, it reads CASSLLAGGLTDTQYF.